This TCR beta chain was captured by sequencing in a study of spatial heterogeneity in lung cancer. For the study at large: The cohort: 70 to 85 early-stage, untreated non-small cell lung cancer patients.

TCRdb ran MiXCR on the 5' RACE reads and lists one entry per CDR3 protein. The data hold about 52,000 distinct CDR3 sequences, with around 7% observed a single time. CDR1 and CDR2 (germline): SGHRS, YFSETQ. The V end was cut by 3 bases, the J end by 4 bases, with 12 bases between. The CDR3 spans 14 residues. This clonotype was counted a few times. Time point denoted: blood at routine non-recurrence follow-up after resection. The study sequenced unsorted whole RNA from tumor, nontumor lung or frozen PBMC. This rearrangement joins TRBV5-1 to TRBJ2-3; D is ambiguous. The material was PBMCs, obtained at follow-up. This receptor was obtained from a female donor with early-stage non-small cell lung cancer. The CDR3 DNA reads TGCGCCAGCAGCTCTTCGACTCGGCCAGATACGCAGTATTTT. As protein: CASSSSTRPDTQYF.